Reported below is one TCR beta chain. In the authors' workflow: The authors estimated nucleated cell counts from reference gene primer amplification. This table comes from immunoSEQ multiplex PCR, and its TCRdb copy is limited to in-frame clones, with some not included. That table is the source of V, J and clone size, and D and trimming were worked out from the DNA. The sample records roughly 260,000 clones, around 82% being singletons. The entry originates in a study of blood T cell repertoires in COVID-19. Overall study: T cells, B-cell-depleted T cells, or PBMCs supplied cDNA or gDNA.

This clonotype originated in an elderly woman with active or convalescent COVID-19. Material for sequencing was peripheral blood.

The CDR3: CASSRRTGAISGANVLTF. The CDR3 DNA follows: TGTGCCAGCTCACGACGGACAGGGGCGATCTCTGGGGCCAACGTCCTGACTTTC. The chain combines TRBV18 with TRBJ2-6; 9 bases align to TRBD1. Germline CDR1 and CDR2: KGHSH and LQKENI. There are 18 residues in the CDR3. J lost 0 bases, V lost 4 bases, and 7 bases had no gene match.